The sequence of this T cell receptor beta chain was determined in a study of blood T cell repertoires in COVID-19. Study-wide context: Donors in the United States, Italy and Spain gave samples during acute or convalescent COVID-19. In each case, the material was cDNA or gDNA derived from T cells, B-cell-depleted T cells, or PBMCs.

Per the original data handling: The authors estimated nucleated cell counts from reference gene primer amplification. Method: immunoSEQ multiplex PCR; TCRdb's copy keeps in-frame clones and lacks some. V and J calls and clone size are those listed in that table; D and trimming were worked out from the DNA. Counted here are 470,000 or so clones, approximately 85% occurring once; the ten biggest clones make up 3.2%. The CDR3 sequence is 14 residues long. Germline assignment: CDR1 KGHDR and CDR2 SFDVKD. V was shortened by 5 bases and J by 2 bases, with 9 bases between the two germline ends. V usage is TRBV24-1 and J usage is TRBJ1-5; possible D gene TRBD1, 6 bases. The material sequenced was peripheral blood. This receptor was obtained from a human donor in a cohort sampled during active COVID-19. The CDR3 sequence is CATSGTAGNQPQHF. The DNA of the CDR3 is TGTGCCACCAGTGGGACAGCCGGCAATCAGCCCCAGCATTTT.